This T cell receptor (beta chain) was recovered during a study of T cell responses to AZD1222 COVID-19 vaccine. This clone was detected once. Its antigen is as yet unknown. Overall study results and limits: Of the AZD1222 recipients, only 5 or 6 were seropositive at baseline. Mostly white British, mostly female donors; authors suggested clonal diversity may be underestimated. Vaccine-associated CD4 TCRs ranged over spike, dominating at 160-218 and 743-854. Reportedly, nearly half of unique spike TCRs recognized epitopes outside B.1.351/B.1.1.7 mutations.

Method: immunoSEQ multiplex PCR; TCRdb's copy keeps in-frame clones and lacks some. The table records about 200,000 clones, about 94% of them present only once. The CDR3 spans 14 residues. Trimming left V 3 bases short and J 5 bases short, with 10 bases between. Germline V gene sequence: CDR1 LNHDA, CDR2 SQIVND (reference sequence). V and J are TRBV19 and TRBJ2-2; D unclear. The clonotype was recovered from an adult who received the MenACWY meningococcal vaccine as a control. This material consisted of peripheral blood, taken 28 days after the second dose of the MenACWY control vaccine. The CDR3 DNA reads TGTGCCAGTAGTATTTTAAAGGCAACCGGGGAGCTGTTTTTT. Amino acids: CASSILKATGELFF. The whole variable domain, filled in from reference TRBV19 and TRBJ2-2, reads DGGITQSPKYLFRKEGQNVTLSCEQNLNHDAMYWYRQDPGQGLRLIYYSQIVNDFQKGDIAEGYSVSREKKESFPLTVTSAQKNPTAFYLCASSILKATGELFFGEGSRLTVL.